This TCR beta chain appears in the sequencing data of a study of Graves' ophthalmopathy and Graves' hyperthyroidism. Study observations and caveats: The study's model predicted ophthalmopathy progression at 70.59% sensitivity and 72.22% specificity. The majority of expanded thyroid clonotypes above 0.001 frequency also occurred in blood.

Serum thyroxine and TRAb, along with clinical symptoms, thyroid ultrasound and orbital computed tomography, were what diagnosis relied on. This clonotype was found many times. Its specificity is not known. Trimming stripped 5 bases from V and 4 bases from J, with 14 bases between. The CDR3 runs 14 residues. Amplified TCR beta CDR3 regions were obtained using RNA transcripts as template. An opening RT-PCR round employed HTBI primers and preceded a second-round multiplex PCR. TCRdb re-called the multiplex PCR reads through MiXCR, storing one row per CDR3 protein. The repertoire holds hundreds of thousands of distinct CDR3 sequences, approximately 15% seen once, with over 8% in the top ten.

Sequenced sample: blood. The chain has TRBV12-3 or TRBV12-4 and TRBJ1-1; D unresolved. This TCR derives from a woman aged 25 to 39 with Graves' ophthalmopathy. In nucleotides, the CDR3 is TGTGCCAGCAGTCCACGGGTCTCTTTCACTGAAGCTTTCTTT. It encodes CASSPRVSFTEAFF.